The 9 T cell receptor beta chains below were found in one sample sequenced in a study of identical twins. A single record per CDR3 protein comes from TCRdb applying MiXCR to the 5' RACE reads. The sample carries some 1,600,000 distinct CDR3 sequences, around 29% recorded once. Sequencing used cord blood. These receptor sequences come from a newborn girl in good health.

The J gene is TRBJ2-5, the V gene TRBV3-1, with 7 bases fitting TRBD2. CDR1 and CDR2 from the germline V gene are LGHDT and YNNKEL (reference sequence). V trimming: 6 bases; J trimming: 11 bases; junction bases outside the gene matches: 12. This CDR3 is built from 13 residues. In DNA, the CDR3 is TGTGCCAGCAGGCGGACTAGGATCGATGAGCAGTACTTC. It encodes CASRRTRIDEQYF.

The chain carries TRBV20-1 and TRBJ2-3; 10 bases are shared with TRBD1. From germline, CDR1 is DFQATT and CDR2 SNEGSKA (reference sequence). The CDR3 runs to 15 residues. Trimming cost V 4 bases and J 0 bases; bases outside gene matches: 4. CDR3 amino acids: CSAMDRGVSTDTQYF. Here the CDR3 DNA reads TGCAGTGCTATGGACAGGGGGGTTAGCACAGATACGCAGTATTTT.

The genes are TRBV3-1 and TRBJ2-5, with D possibly being TRBD1 (6 bases). The length of the CDR3 is 16 residues. Per germline, CDR1 LGHDT and CDR2 YNNKEL (reference sequence). V gave up 1 base and J gave up 4 bases, with 16 bases separating them. DNA for the CDR3: TGTGCCAGCAGCCAAGTTTACTTCGGCAGGGGAGAGACCCAGTACTTC. As protein: CASSQVYFGRGETQYF.

This clonotype was recorded many times. V and J are TRBV28 and TRBJ2-7; TRBD1 aligns across 7 bases. Trimming removed 5 bases from V and 5 bases from J; junction bases left unmatched: 15. Looked up from germline, CDR1 is MDHEN and CDR2 is SYDVKM. The CDR3 is 16 amino acids. Here the CDR3 reads CASSPRTGALINEQYF. CDR3 nucleotides: TGTGCCAGCAGTCCGCGGACAGGCGCCTTGATTAACGAGCAGTACTTC.

Concerning this clonotype: Germline and junction disagree at one end, which may indicate a read error. This chain's CDR3 is CASGLTSLYNEQFF. The CDR3 DNA reads as TGCGCCAGCGGCTTAACCAGCCTTTACAATGAGCAGTTCTTC. V and J are TRBV5-1 and TRBJ2-1; the D is unclear. Germline CDR1 is SGHRS and CDR2 is YFSETQ. The CDR3 spans 14 residues.

The rearrangement links TRBV6-1 to TRBJ2-5, with 7 nucleotides matching TRBD1. Near its end, the DNA agrees better with TRBJ2-7, so the J call may be wrong. CDR1 and CDR2 from the germline V gene are MNHNS and SASEGT. The CDR3 extends over 15 amino acids. In DNA form, the CDR3 reads TGTGCCAGCAGTGATCGACAGGGTGCCTTCTACGAGCAGTACTTC. It translates to CASSDRQGAFYEQYF.

A word on this clonotype: A read error is possible here, since a much larger clone lies one base away. CDR3 bases: TGTGCCACTGGACTAGCGGGACCAGATACGCGGTATTTT. It codes for CATGLAGPDTRYF. V is TRBV24-1 and J is TRBJ2-3; 12 nucleotides align to TRBD2. This CDR3 has 13 residues. In germline, CDR1 is KGHDR, CDR2 SFDVKD.

This chain uses TRBV29-1 with TRBJ2-5; 7 bases match TRBD2. This CDR3 contains 10 residues. V was clipped by 7 bases and J by 12 bases; unmatched bases: 8. CDR1 and CDR2 (germline): SQVTM, ANQGSEA. CDR3 region: CSGIAGREYF. CDR3 in DNA: TGCAGCGGGATCGCGGGGAGGGAGTACTTC.

As concerns this clonotype: Just one base apart from a much larger clone, this may be a read error. This chain joins TRBV27 and TRBJ2-5; 9 bases match TRBD2. The J call could be wrong; TRBJ2-7 is a better fit for the DNA end. Germline CDR1 reads MNHEY; CDR2 reads SMNVEV (reference sequence). The CDR3 totals 16 residues. The CDR3 is CASSLLVAGGPHEQYF. The CDR3 region has the DNA TGTGCCAGCAGTTTATTGGTGGCGGGAGGGCCCCACGAGCAGTACTTC.